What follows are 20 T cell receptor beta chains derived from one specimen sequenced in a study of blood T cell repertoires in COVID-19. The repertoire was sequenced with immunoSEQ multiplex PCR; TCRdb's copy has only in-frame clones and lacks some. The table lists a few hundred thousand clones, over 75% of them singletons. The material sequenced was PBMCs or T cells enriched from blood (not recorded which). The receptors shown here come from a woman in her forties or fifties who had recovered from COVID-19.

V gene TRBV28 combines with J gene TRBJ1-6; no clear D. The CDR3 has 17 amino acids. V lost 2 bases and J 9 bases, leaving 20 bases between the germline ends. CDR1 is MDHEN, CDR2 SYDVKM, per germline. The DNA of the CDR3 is TGTGCCAGCAGTTTAGGTCGGAGTCTAAGGTCGTCTTCACCCCTCCACTTT. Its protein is CASSLGRSLRSSSPLHF.

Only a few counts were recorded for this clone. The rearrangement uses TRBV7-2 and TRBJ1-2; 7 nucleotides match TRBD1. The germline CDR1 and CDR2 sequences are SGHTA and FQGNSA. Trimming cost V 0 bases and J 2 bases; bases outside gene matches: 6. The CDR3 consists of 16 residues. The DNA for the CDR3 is TGTGCCAGCAGCTTAGCCCGACAGGGCCGCAACTATGGCTACACCTTC. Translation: CASSLARQGRNYGYTF.

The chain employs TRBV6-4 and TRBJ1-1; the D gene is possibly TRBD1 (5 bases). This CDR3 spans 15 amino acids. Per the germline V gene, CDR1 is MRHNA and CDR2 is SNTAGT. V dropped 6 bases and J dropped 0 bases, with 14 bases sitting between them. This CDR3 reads CASRDQTGLNTEAFF. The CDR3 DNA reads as TGTGCCAGCAGGGACCAAACAGGTCTGAACACTGAAGCTTTCTTT.

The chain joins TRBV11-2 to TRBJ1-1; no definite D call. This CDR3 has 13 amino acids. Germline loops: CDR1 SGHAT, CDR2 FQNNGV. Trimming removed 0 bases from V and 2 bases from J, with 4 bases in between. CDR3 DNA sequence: TGTGCCAGCAGCTTAGAGGGCAACACTGAAGCTTTCTTT. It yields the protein CASSLEGNTEAFF.

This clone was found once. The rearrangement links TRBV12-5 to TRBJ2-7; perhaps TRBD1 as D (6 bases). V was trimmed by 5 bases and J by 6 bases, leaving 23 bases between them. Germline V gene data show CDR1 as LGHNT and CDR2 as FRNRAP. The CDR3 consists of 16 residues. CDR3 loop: CASGPGSSGARGEQYF. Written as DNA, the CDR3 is TGTGCTAGTGGTCCTGGGTCGAGCGGAGCCAGGGGCGAGCAGTACTTC.

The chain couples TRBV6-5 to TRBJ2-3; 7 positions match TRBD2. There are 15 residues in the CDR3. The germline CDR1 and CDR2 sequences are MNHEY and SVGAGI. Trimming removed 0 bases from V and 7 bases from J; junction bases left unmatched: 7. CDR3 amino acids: CASSYSSGLWNTQYF. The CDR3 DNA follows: TGTGCCAGCAGTTACTCTAGCGGGCTCTGGAATACGCAGTATTTT.

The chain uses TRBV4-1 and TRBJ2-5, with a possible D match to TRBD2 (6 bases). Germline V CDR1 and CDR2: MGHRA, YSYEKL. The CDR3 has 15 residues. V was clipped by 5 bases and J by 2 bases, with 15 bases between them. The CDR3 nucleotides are TGCGCCAGCAGCAAAGGTGGGACTTCTCAAGAGACCCAGTACTTC. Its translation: CASSKGGTSQETQYF.

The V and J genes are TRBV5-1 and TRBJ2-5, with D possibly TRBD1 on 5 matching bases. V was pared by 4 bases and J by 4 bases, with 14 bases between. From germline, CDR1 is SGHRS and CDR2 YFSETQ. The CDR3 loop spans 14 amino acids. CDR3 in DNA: TGCGCCAGCAGCCAACAGGTCCAGAGAGAGACCCAGTACTTC. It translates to CASSQQVQRETQYF. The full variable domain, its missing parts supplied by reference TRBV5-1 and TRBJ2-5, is KAGVTQTPRYLIKTRGQQVTLSCSPISGHRSVSWYQQTPGQGLQFLFEYFSETQRNKGNFPGRFSGRQFSNSRSEMNVSTLELGDSALYLCASSQQVQRETQYFGPGTRLLVL.

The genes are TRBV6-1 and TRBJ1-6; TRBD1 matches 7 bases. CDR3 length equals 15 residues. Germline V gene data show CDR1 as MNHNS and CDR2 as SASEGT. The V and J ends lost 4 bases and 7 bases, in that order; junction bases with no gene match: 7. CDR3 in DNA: TGTGCCAGCAGTGGGAGACCGGGACAGAATTCACCCCTCCACTTT. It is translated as CASSGRPGQNSPLHF.

The DNA of the CDR3 is TGTGCCAGCGTGGCAGGGGCCCTTCAGCCCCAGCATTTT. Protein sequence: CASVAGALQPQHF. The chain couples TRBV2 to TRBJ1-5, with D maybe TRBD1 (6 bases). The CDR3 runs to 13 residues. The germline gives CDR1 SNHLY, CDR2 FYNNEI. Deletions cut 8 bases from V and 6 bases from J, with 14 bases between.

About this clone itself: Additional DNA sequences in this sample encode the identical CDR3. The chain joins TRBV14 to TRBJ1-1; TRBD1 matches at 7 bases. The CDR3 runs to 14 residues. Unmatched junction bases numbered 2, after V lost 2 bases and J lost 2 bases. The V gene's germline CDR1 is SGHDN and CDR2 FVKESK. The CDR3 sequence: CASSQYRGNTEAFF. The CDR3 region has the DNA TGTGCCAGCAGCCAATACAGGGGAAACACTGAAGCTTTCTTT.

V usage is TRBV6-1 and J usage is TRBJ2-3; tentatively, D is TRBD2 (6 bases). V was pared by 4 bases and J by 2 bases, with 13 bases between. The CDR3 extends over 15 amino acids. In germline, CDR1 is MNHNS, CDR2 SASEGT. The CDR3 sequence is CASSVSGFITDTQYF. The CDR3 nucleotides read TGTGCCAGCAGTGTTAGCGGATTCATCACAGATACGCAGTATTTT.

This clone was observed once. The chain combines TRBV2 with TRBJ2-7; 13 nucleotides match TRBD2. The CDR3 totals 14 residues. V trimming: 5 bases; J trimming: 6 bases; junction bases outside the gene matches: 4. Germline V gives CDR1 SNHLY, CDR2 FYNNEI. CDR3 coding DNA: TGTGCCAGCAGTTTGACTAGCGGGAGGCGCGAGCAGTACTTC. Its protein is CASSLTSGRREQYF.

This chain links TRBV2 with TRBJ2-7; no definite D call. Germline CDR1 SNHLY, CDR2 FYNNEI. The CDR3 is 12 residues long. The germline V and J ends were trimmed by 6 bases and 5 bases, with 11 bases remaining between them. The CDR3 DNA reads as TGTGCCAGCAGCCTGAGTTACCACGAGCAGTACTTC. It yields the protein CASSLSYHEQYF.

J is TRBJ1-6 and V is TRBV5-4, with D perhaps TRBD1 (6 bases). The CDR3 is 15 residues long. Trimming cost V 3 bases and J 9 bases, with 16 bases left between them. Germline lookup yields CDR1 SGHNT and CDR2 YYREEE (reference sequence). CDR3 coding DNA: TGTGCCAGCAGCTCGGGGGCTCGCGGGGGTTCACCCCTCCACTTT. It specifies CASSSGARGGSPLHF.

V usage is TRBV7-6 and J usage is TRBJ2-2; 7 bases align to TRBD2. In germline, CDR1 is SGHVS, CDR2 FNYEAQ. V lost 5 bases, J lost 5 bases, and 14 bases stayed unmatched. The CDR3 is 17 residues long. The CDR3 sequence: CASSKHRGGEGTGELFF. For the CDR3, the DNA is TGTGCCAGCAGCAAGCATCGAGGCGGGGAGGGGACCGGGGAGCTGTTTTTT.

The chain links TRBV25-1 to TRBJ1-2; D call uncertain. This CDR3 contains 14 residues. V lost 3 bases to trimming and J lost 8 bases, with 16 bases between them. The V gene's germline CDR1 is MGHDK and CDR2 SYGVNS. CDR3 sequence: CASSDKGRVLGYTF. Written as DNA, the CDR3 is TGTGCCAGCAGTGATAAAGGGAGGGTCCTCGGCTACACCTTC.

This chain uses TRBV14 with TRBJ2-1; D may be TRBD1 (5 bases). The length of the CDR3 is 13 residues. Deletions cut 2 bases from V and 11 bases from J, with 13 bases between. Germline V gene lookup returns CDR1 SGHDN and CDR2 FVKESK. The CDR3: CASSQSGGAKQFF. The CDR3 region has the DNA TGTGCCAGCAGCCAATCGGGTGGGGCCAAGCAGTTCTTC. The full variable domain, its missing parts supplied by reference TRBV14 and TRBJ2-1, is EAGVTQFPSHSVIEKGQTVTLRCDPISGHDNLYWYRRVMGKEIKFLLHFVKESKQDESGMPNNRFLAERTGGTYSTLKVQPAELEDSGVYFCASSQSGGAKQFFGPGTRLTVL.

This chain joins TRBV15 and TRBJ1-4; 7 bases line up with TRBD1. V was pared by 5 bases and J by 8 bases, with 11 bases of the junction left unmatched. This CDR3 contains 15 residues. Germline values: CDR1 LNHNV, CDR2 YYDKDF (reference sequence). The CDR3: CATSGDRQGGEKLFF. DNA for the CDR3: TGTGCCACCAGCGGGGACAGACAGGGAGGCGAAAAACTGTTTTTT.

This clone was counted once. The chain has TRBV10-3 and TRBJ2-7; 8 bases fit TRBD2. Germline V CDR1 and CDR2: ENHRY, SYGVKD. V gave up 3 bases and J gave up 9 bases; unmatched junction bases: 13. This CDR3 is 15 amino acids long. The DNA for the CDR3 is TGTGCCATCAGTGATGGCGGGAGGTTAATCGATCGGCAGTACTTC. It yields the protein CAISDGGRLIDRQYF.